Here is one T cell receptor beta chain with its context. Its antigen is as yet unknown. Stem cell-like memory, regulatory, central memory and naive CD4+ cells were sorted via CD45RO/CCR7/CD25/CD127/CD95/CD27. As every portion of the isolated RNA was reverse transcribed, the sequencing read expressed TCRB transcripts. Sequenced by immunoSEQ multiplex PCR; TCRdb stores in-frame clones only, minus some. The sample yields about 340,000 clones, 6.5% to 10% seen once. These data come from a study of beta chain features in type 1 diabetes. Germline assignment: CDR1 SGHAT and CDR2 FQNNGV. This CDR3 is 14 amino acids long. Findings and limits, study-wide: For cells with high TCR expression, cDNA sequencing could yield over-representation. TCRB CDR3s from Type 1 diabetes patients were moderately but significantly shorter in all four CD4+ subsets. More deletions and fewer insertions at VDJ junctions were seen in type 1 diabetes patients.

This chain links TRBV11-2 with TRBJ2-5; D not certain. The DNA matches TRBJ2-7 better at its end, which makes the J call doubtful. The sample taken for sequencing was central memory CD4+ T cells from blood. The clonotype was recovered from a woman aged 18-29 years in good health. The CDR3 loop is CASSPMSGPYEQYF. CDR3 coding DNA: TGTGCCAGCAGCCCTATGTCAGGACCCTACGAGCAGTACTTC.